The clone carrying this T cell receptor beta chain occurred once. Antigen specificity is unknown. This record belongs to a study of T cell responses to AZD1222 COVID-19 vaccine. Only in-frame clones appear in the TCRdb table, and some are missing; sequencing was by immunoSEQ multiplex PCR. The table shows around 92,000 clones, with approximately 91% occurring only once. General study points: Donors were chiefly white British, with a greater number of females, and clonal diversity was perhaps underestimated. Reportedly, nearly half the spike-specific TCRs target unmutated variant regions. Among AZD1222 vaccinees, only 5 to 7 were seropositive at baseline. Spike-specific TCR breadth and depth were elevated following two AZD1222 doses.

Germline V gives CDR1 SGDLS, CDR2 YYNGEE. This CDR3 is built from 15 residues. V lost 0 bases to trimming and J lost 5 bases, with 14 bases between them. The sequenced sample was peripheral blood, obtained on day 0 of AZD1222 vaccination. The chain employs TRBV9 and TRBJ1-2, with TRBD1 as a possible D gene (5 bases). The clonotype comes from an adult in good health. Written as DNA, the CDR3 is TGTGCCAGCAGCGTAGCTATTACAGGCACTTATGGCTACACCTTC. Amino acid sequence: CASSVAITGTYGYTF.